The next 2 T cell receptor beta chains were all read from a single sample in a study of CD4 T cells in relation to SARS-CoV-2 and coronaviruses. The assay was immunoSEQ multiplex PCR, and TCRdb's table has in-frame clones only and misses some. The sample consists of 58,000 or so clones, about 91% of them appearing once. The material sequenced was naive CD4+ T cells from PBMCs. Stated subset: naive CD4+ T cells isolated by negative enrichment. These receptors all come from an adult with COVID-19.

V is TRBV28 and J is TRBJ1-2; the D gene is possibly TRBD1 (6 bases). V dropped 6 bases and J dropped 3 bases, with 8 bases sitting between them. The CDR3 covers 12 residues. In germline, CDR1 is MDHEN, CDR2 SYDVKM. The CDR3 DNA is TGTGCCAGCAGCCAGGGGTACTATGGCTACACCTTC. It yields the protein CASSQGYYGYTF.

This chain links TRBV28 with TRBJ2-7; 9 bases align to TRBD2. Germline V gives CDR1 MDHEN, CDR2 SYDVKM. Trimming at V came to 2 bases and at J to 0 bases, leaving 5 bases not matched to a gene. CDR3 length: 16 amino acids. The chain's CDR3 is CASSLGLAGNSYEQYF. Written as DNA, the CDR3 is TGTGCCAGCAGTTTAGGTCTAGCGGGGAACTCCTACGAGCAGTACTTC.